One and the same sample provided the 4 T cell receptor beta chains below, sequenced in a study of beta chain features in type 1 diabetes. Reverse transcribing all isolated RNA meant expressed TCRB transcripts were sequenced. The data were produced by immunoSEQ multiplex PCR, yet TCRdb's version contains in-frame clones alone and is incomplete. The sample lists fewer than 400,000 clones, around 8% seen once, with under 0.5% in the top ten. Sequencing was done on a sample of central memory CD4+ T cells from blood. The source of these receptors is a woman aged 18-29 years in good health.

V is TRBV4-3 and J is TRBJ1-4; D is undetermined. Trimming pared 3 bases from V and 3 bases from J, leaving 11 bases between. From germline, CDR1 is LGHNA and CDR2 YSLEER. The CDR3 extends over 15 amino acids. The CDR3 DNA sequence: TGCGCCAGCAGCCACCGGGAGGGTTCTAATGAAAAACTGTTTTTT. It encodes CASSHREGSNEKLFF.

The chain links TRBV28 to TRBJ2-5; D possibly uses TRBD1 or TRBD2 (5 bases each). This CDR3 has 13 residues. Germline CDR1 is MDHEN and CDR2 is SYDVKM. Between the trimmed V and J ends, which lost 6 bases and 5 bases, there was a span of 13 bases. This chain's CDR3 is CASRSEGFETQYF. The CDR3, as DNA: TGTGCCAGCAGGAGCGAGGGGTTTGAGACCCAGTACTTC.

This clone was counted between two and nine times. DNA for the CDR3: TGTGCCAGCTCACCGGTCTCTGGAAACACCATATATTTT. Amino acids: CASSPVSGNTIYF. This chain links TRBV18 with TRBJ1-3; D gene uncertain. The CDR3 has 13 amino acids. Germline V gene data show CDR1 as KGHSH and CDR2 as LQKENI. V lost 3 bases and J lost 0, with 3 bases in between.

This rearrangement joins TRBV10-3 to TRBJ2-7, with 8 bases fitting TRBD1. There are 14 residues in the CDR3. Germline values: CDR1 ENHRY, CDR2 SYGVKD. V was pared by 2 bases and J by 2 bases, with 2 bases of the junction left unmatched. The CDR3 reads CAISETGGAYEQYF. Written as DNA, the CDR3 is TGTGCCATCAGTGAGACAGGGGGAGCCTACGAGCAGTACTTC.